These 19 T cell receptor beta chains came from one sample sequenced in a study of PD-1 blockade in classical Hodgkin lymphoma. Some clones are missing from TCRdb's copy, which holds only in-frame ones; the method was immunoSEQ multiplex PCR. The sample includes some 7,800 clones, about three quarters of them seen just once. Time point given: cycle 4 day 1 (C4D1), after less than seven weeks of nivolumab. After autologous stem cell transplantation all patients relapsed, and prior brentuximab vedotin exposure differed between cohorts. The study isolated CD8+ T cells from thawed PBMCs by magnetic negative selection. The sequencing used CD8+ T cells from blood, collected before the fourth cycle of nivolumab. These receptors were collected from a human donor with classical Hodgkin lymphoma.

The chain links TRBV5-6 to TRBJ2-1, with TRBD1 matching 11 bases. In germline, CDR1 is SGHDT, CDR2 YYEEEE. V was pared by 4 bases and J by 0 bases, with 3 bases of the junction left unmatched. This CDR3 region has 16 residues. Here the CDR3 DNA reads TGTGCCAGCAGCCCGGGGACAGGGGGCTCCTACAATGAGCAGTTCTTC. Encoded protein: CASSPGTGGSYNEQFF. Variable domain in full (rest from reference TRBV5-6 and TRBJ2-1): DAGVTQSPTHLIKTRGQQVTLRCSPKSGHDTVSWYQQALGQGPQFIFQYYEEEERQRGNFPDRFSGHQFPNYSSELNVNALLLGDSALYLCASSPGTGGSYNEQFFGPGTRLTVL.

This clone was observed a handful of times. The CDR3 loop reads CASSPQDRGNYGYTF. CDR3 sequence (DNA): TGTGCCAGCAGCCCACAGGACAGGGGGAACTATGGCTACACCTTC. The chain employs TRBV13 and TRBJ1-2, with 10 nucleotides matching TRBD1. V trimming: 5 bases; J trimming: 2 bases; junction bases outside the gene matches: 5. CDR1 and CDR2 (germline): PRHDT, FYEKMQ (reference sequence). This CDR3 has 15 amino acids.

This clone was seen a handful of times. This chain uses TRBV12-1 with TRBJ2-3; no DNA check was done on the table's D call, TRBD1. TRBV12-1 counts as a pseudogene. This CDR3 comprises 16 residues. The CDR3 here is CASSFRGTVCTDTQYF. CDR3 DNA sequence: TGTGCCAGCAGCTTTCGGGGGACAGTGTGCACAGATACGCAGTATTTT.

This chain connects TRBV6-6 to TRBJ1-3, with D unclear. Trimming removed 2 bases at V and 5 bases at J, with 7 bases between. This CDR3 is 13 amino acids long. The germline gives CDR1 MNHNY, CDR2 SVGAGI (reference sequence). As DNA, the CDR3 is TGTGCCAGCAGTTACGATCCACGAAACACCATATATTTT. Residues: CASSYDPRNTIYF.

The count of this clone is one. The chain is built from TRBV28 and TRBJ2-7; D gene uncertain. V was trimmed by 3 bases and J by 2 bases, leaving 8 bases between them. CDR1 and CDR2 (germline): MDHEN, SYDVKM. The CDR3 sequence is 13 residues long. The CDR3 loop is CASSLMWTYEQYF. The CDR3 DNA is TGTGCCAGCAGTTTGATGTGGACCTACGAGCAGTACTTC.

The chain links TRBV6-5 to TRBJ1-2, with a tentative D call TRBD1 (6 bases). Germline V CDR1 and CDR2: MNHEY, SVGAGI. This CDR3 is built from 13 residues. Trimming cost V 6 bases and J 5 bases, with 13 bases left between them. CDR3 in amino acids: CASSATGFYGYTF. The DNA of the CDR3 is TGTGCCAGCAGCGCTACAGGGTTTTATGGCTACACCTTC.

This clone has a handful of counts. The rearrangement links TRBV6-5 to TRBJ1-2; 9 nucleotides align to TRBD1. CDR3 length: 13 amino acids. CDR1 MNHEY and CDR2 SVGAGI come from the germline V gene. Trimming cost V 6 bases and J 4 bases; bases outside gene matches: 3. The CDR3 DNA follows: TGTGCCAGCAGCCGGACAGGGGCCTATGGCTACACCTTC. Its translation: CASSRTGAYGYTF.

The chain recombines TRBV4-1 with TRBJ1-2; 8 bases align to TRBD1. The CDR3 spans 13 residues. Trimming removed 4 bases from V and 8 bases from J; junction bases left unmatched: 6. Germline V CDR1 and CDR2: MGHRA, YSYEKL. CDR3 nucleotide sequence: TGCGCCAGCAGCCTACAGGGGGGAAACGGCTACACCTTC. Translated, it gives CASSLQGGNGYTF.

The rearrangement uses TRBV7-8 and TRBJ1-5; 7 bases line up with TRBD1. V shed 5 bases and J 4 bases; nucleotides not matched to a gene: 8. The CDR3 has 15 residues. Per the germline V gene, CDR1 is SGHVS and CDR2 is FQNEAQ. Here the CDR3 reads CASSPLTGTNQPQHF. The CDR3 nucleotides are TGTGCCAGCAGCCCGTTGACAGGGACAAATCAGCCCCAGCATTTT.

This chain connects TRBV30 to TRBJ2-7; a possible D gene is TRBD1 (7 bases). Germline lookup yields CDR1 GTSNPN and CDR2 SVGIG (reference sequence). V lost 5 bases to trimming and J lost 5 bases, with 13 bases between them. This CDR3 has 12 residues. CDR3 sequence: CAWQGGTHEQYF. CDR3 DNA: TGTGCCTGGCAGGGGGGTACCCACGAGCAGTACTTC.

J is TRBJ2-7 and V is TRBV21-1; the table's D call of TRBD1 was not tested on the DNA. TRBV21-1 corresponds to a pseudogene. The length of the CDR3 is 15 residues. The CDR3 protein is CASSPRGGTGYEQYF. The CDR3 DNA is TGTGCCAGCAGCCCCCGGGGTGGGACAGGCTACGAGCAGTACTTC.

In this sample, this clone turned up a few times. The V call is TRBV5-1, the J call TRBJ2-3; 7 bases align to TRBD2. V dropped 0 bases and J dropped 2; count of bases not matched to a gene: 9. From germline, CDR1 is SGHRS and CDR2 YFSETQ. The CDR3 spans 17 residues. DNA of the CDR3: TGCGCCAGCAGCTTGGCCTTCACAGCGGGGTACACAGATACGCAGTATTTT. The encoded protein is CASSLAFTAGYTDTQYF.

This clone was counted a single time. The J gene is TRBJ2-5, the V gene TRBV9, with no clear D. Germline V gene sequence: CDR1 SGDLS, CDR2 YYNGEE. The CDR3 sequence is 14 residues long. Trimming removed 3 bases from V and 0 bases from J, with 9 bases in between. The CDR3 is CASSARMYQETQYF. In DNA, the CDR3 is TGTGCCAGCAGCGCCCGGATGTACCAAGAGACCCAGTACTTC.

The J gene is TRBJ1-2, the V gene TRBV4-3; D is unclear. This CDR3 is 15 amino acids long. Deletions cut 2 bases from V and 2 bases from J, with 12 bases between. Germline V gene sequence: CDR1 LGHNA, CDR2 YSLEER. CDR3 coding DNA: TGCGCCAGCAGCCAAATTGGACGGATAAACTATGGCTACACCTTC. It is translated as CASSQIGRINYGYTF.

The chain has TRBV6-5 and TRBJ2-2, with D possibly being TRBD2 (5 bases). CDR3 length: 11 amino acids. Per the germline V gene, CDR1 is MNHEY and CDR2 is SVGAGI. Deletions cut 6 bases from V and 7 bases from J, with 6 bases between. In nucleotides, the CDR3 is TGTGCCAGCAGGGGGAGCGGGGAGCTGTTTTTT. It is translated as CASRGSGELFF.

The CDR3 nucleotides read TGTGCCAGCAGCTTTGAAGGAAGCTCCTACGAGCAGTACTTC. Residues: CASSFEGSSYEQYF. The V and J genes are TRBV7-9 and TRBJ2-7; no definite D call. V lost 3 bases to trimming and J lost 0 bases, with 9 bases between them. Germline V gene sequence: CDR1 SEHNR, CDR2 FQNEAQ (reference sequence). This CDR3 is built from 14 residues.

The CDR3 coding sequence is TGTGCCAGCAGCTTGGGGACAGGGGGCCGCGTGGAGACCCAGTACTTC. It yields the protein CASSLGTGGRVETQYF. The chain employs TRBV5-6 and TRBJ2-5; 11 bases are shared with TRBD1. CDR1 and CDR2 from the germline V gene are SGHDT and YYEEEE. This CDR3 is 16 amino acids long. The V segment lost 0 bases and the J segment 5 bases; nucleotides outside the gene matches: 6.

By sample fraction, this clone is large (0.1 to 1%). This chain joins TRBV25-1 and TRBJ2-5; D gene uncertain. The CDR3 extends over 14 amino acids. The V gene's germline CDR1 is MGHDK and CDR2 SYGVNS. Deletions cut 3 bases from V and 3 bases from J, with 11 bases between. CDR3 sequence reads: CASSDYSSKETQYF. In nucleotides, the CDR3 is TGTGCCAGCAGTGATTATAGTTCCAAAGAGACCCAGTACTTC.

The chain carries TRBV30 and TRBJ2-7, with 8 bases fitting TRBD2. CDR3 length: 14 residues. Germline CDR1 reads GTSNPN; CDR2 reads SVGIG (reference sequence). V shed 3 bases and J 1 base; nucleotides not matched to a gene: 5. The CDR3 DNA is TGTGCCTGGAGCCGCGGGAGGCTTTCCTACGAGCAGTACTTC. Encoded protein: CAWSRGRLSYEQYF.